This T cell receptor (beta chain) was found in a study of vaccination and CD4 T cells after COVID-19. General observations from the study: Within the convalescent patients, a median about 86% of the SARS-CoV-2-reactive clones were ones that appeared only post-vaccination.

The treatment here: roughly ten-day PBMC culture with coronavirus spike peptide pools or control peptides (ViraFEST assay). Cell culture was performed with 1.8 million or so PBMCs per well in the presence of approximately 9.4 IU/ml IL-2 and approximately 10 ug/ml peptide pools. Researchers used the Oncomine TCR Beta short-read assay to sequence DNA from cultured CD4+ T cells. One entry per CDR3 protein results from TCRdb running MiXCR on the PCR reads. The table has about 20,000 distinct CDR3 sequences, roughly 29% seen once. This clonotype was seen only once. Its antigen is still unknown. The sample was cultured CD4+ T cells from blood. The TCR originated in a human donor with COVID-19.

The CDR3 region is CASSSTGTSRIMQYF. CDR3 bases: TGTGCCAGCAGCTCGACCGGGACTAGTCGGATCATGCAGTATTTT. This chain uses TRBV5-6 with TRBJ2-3; the match to TRBD2 covers 8 bases. V shed 3 bases, J shed 11 bases, and the junction held 14 bases outside the gene matches. From germline, CDR1 is SGHDT and CDR2 YYEEEE. This CDR3 region has 15 residues. The variable domain in full, with the rest retrieved from reference TRBV5-6 and TRBJ2-3, is DAGVTQSPTHLIKTRGQQVTLRCSPKSGHDTVSWYQQALGQGPQFIFQYYEEEERQRGNFPDRFSGHQFPNYSSELNVNALLLGDSALYLCASSSTGTSRIMQYFGPGTRLTVL.